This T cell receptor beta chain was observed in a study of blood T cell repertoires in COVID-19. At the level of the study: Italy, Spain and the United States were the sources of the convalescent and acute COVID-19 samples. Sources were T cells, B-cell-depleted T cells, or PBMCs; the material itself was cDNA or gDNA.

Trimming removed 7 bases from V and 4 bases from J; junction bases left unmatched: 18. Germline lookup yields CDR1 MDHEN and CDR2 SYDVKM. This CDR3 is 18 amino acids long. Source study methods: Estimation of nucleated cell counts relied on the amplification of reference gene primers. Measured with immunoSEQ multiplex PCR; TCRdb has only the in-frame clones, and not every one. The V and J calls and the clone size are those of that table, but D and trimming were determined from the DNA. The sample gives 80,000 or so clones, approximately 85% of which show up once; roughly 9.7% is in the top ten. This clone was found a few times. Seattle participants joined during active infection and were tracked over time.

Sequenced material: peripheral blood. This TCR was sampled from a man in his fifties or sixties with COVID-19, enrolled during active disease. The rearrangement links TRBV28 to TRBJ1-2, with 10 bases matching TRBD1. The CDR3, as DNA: TGTGCCAGCACCCAGAGGGGACAGGGGCGGTTCGGTGGCTATGGCTACACCTTC. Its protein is CASTQRGQGRFGGYGYTF.